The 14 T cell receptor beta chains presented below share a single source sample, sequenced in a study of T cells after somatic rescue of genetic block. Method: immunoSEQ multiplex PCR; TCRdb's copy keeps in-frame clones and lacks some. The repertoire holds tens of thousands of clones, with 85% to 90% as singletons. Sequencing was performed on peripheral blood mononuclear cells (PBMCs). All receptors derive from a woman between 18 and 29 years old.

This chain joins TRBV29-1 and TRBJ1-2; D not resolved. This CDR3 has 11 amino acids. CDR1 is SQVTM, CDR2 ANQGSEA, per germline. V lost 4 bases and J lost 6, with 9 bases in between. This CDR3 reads CSVVRADGYTF. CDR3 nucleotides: TGCAGCGTTGTGAGAGCCGATGGCTACACCTTC. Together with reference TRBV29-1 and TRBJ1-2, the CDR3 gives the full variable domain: SAVISQKPSRDICQRGTSLTIQCQVDSQVTMMFWYRQQPGQSLTLIATANQGSEATYESGFVIDKFPISRPNLTFSTLTVSNMSPEDSSIYLCSVVRADGYTFGSGTRLTVV.

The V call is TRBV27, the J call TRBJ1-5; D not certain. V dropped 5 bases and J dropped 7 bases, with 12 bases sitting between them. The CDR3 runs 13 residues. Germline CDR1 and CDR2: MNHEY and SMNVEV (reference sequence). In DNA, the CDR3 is TGTGCCAGCAGTCCCCCTGTGGGCCAGCCCCAGCATTTT. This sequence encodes CASSPPVGQPQHF.

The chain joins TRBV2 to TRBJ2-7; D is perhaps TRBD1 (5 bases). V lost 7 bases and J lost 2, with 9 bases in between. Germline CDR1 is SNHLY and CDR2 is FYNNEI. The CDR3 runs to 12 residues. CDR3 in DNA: TGTGCCAGCAATCAGGGTACCTACGAGCAGTACTTC. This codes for CASNQGTYEQYF.

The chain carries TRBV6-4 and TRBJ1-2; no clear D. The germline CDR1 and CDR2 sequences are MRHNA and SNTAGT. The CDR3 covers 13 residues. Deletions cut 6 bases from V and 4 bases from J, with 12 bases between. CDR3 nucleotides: TGTGCCAGCAGCCGAAAACTGGGCTATGGCTACACCTTC. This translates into CASSRKLGYGYTF.

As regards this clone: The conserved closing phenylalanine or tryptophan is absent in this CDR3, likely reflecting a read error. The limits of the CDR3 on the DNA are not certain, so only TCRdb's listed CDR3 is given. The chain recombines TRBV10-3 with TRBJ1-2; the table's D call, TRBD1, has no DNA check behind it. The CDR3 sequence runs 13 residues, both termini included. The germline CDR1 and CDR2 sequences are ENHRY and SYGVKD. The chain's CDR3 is CAISTGTSGWGWD.

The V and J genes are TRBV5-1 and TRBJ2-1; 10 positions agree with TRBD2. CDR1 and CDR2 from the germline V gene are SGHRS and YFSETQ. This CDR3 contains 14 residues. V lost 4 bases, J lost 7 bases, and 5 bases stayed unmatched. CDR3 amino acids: CASSGSGRVNEQFF. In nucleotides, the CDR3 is TGCGCCAGCAGCGGAAGCGGGAGGGTTAATGAGCAGTTCTTC.

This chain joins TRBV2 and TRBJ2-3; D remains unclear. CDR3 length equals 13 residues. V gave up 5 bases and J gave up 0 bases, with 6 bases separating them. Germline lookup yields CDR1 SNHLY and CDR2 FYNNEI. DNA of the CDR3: TGTGCCAGCAGTCCCCTCAGCACAGATACGCAGTATTTT. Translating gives CASSPLSTDTQYF.

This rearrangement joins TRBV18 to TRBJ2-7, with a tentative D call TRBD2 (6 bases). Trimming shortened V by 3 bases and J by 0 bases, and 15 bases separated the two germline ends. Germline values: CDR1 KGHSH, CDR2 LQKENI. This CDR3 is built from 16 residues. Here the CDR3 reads CASSPADAGSSYEQYF. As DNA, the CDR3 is TGTGCCAGCTCACCCGCGGACGCGGGAAGCTCCTACGAGCAGTACTTC.

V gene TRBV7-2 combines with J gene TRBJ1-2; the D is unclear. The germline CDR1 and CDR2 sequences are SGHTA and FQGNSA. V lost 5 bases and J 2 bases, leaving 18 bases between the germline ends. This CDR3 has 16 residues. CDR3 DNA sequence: TGTGCCAGCAGCCCTATAGGCTCACAAAGGAACTATGGCTACACCTTC. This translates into CASSPIGSQRNYGYTF.

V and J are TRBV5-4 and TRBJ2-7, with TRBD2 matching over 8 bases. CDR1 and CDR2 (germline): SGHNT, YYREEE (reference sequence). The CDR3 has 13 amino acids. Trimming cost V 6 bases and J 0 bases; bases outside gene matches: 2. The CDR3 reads CASMGTSSYEQYF. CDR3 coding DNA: TGTGCCAGCATGGGGACTAGCTCCTACGAGCAGTACTTC.

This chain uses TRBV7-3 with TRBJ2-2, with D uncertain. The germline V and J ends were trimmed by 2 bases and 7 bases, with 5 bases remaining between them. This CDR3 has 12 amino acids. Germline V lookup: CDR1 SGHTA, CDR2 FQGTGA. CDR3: CASSLRLGELFF. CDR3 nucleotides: TGTGCCAGCAGCTTACGTCTCGGGGAGCTGTTTTTT.

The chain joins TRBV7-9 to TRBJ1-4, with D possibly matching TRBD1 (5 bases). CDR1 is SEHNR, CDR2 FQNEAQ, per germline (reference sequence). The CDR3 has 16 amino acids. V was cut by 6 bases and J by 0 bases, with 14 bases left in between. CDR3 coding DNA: TGTGCCAGCAGTCCAGCAGGGACTTCAACTAATGAAAAACTGTTTTTT. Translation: CASSPAGTSTNEKLFF.

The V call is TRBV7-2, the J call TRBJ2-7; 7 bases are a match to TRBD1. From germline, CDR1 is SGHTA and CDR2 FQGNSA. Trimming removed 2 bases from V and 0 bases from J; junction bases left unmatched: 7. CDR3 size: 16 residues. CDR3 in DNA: TGTGCCAGCAGCTTAATCCGAGCAGGGGGCTCCTACGAGCAGTACTTC. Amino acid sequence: CASSLIRAGGSYEQYF.

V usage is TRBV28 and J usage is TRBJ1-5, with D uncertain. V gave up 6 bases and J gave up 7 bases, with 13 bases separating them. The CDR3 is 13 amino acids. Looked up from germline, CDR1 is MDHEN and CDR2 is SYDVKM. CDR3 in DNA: TGTGCCAGCAGCCTCCAGGTGGAACAGCCCCAGCATTTT. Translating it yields CASSLQVEQPQHF.